These T cell receptor beta chains were read from a single sample in a study of blood T cell repertoires in COVID-19. The protocol was immunoSEQ multiplex PCR, while the TCRdb copy is restricted to in-frame clones and leaves out a portion. The table lists 380,000 or so clones, around 89% of them singletons, with 0.97% in the top ten. Material: PBMCs or T cells enriched from blood (not recorded which). These receptors were taken from a woman in her twenties or thirties with acute COVID-19. Both conserved end residues are part of each CDR3. D genes are given only for firm matches. Not every row has a clone size; where given, it reads once, few, many or a size class.

TRBD2 | TRBJ2-7 | TRBV5-1 | NA | CASSNSGGAREQYF | TGCGCCAGCAGCAATAGCGGGGGGGCGAGAGAGCAGTACTTC
TRBD1 | TRBJ1-3 | TRBV7-2 | few | CASSLRTGPGNTIYF | TGTGCCAGCAGCTTGAGGACAGGTCCGGGAAACACCATATATTTT
NA | TRBJ2-7 | TRBV9 | few | CASSVGPRAYEQYF | TGTGCCAGCAGCGTAGGACCACGGGCCTACGAGCAGTACTTC
NA | TRBJ2-3 | TRBV7-3 | NA | CASSSSAASLGTDTQYF | TGTGCCAGCAGCTCTTCCGCGGCAAGCCTGGGTACAGATACGCAGTATTTT
TRBD1 | TRBJ1-5 | TRBV19 | NA | CASSIRTGATSNQPQHF | TGTGCCAGTAGTATCCGGACAGGGGCTACCAGCAATCAGCCCCAGCATTTT
NA | TRBJ2-2 | TRBV5-6 | NA | CASSLYTTNTGELFF | TGTGCCAGCAGCTTGTATACTACGAACACCGGGGAGCTGTTTTTT
NA | TRBJ1-1 | TRBV7-2 | NA | CASSSRVPNTEAFF | TGTGCCAGCAGCTCCAGGGTCCCGAACACTGAAGCTTTCTTT
NA | TRBJ1-4 | TRBV18 | NA | CASSDSVNEKLFF | TGTGCCAGCTCGGACTCCGTTAATGAAAAACTGTTTTTT
TRBD2 | TRBJ2-7 | TRBV11-2 | NA | CASSLEGGVYEQYF | TGTGCCAGCAGCTTAGAGGGGGGGGTCTACGAGCAGTACTTC
NA | TRBJ1-1 | TRBV10-3 | NA | CAISEIETKVTYTEAFF | TGTGCCATCAGTGAGATCGAAACTAAGGTTACGTACACTGAAGCTTTCTTT
NA | TRBJ1-3 | TRBV7-9 | once | CASSPSSSGNTIYF | TGTGCCAGCAGCCCCTCGAGCTCTGGAAACACCATATATTTT
NA | TRBJ1-5 | TRBV7-2 | once | CASSLGATFNQPQHF | TGTGCCAGCAGCTTAGGGGCGACATTTAATCAGCCCCAGCATTTT
TRBD2 | TRBJ2-3 | TRBV7-2 | NA | CASSFSGGPSPSTDTQYF | TGTGCCAGCAGCTTTAGCGGGGGGCCCTCACCTAGCACAGATACGCAGTATTTT
NA | TRBJ1-1 | TRBV5-8 | NA | CASSRYLTGNTEAFF | TGTGCCAGCAGCCGATATTTGACAGGAAACACTGAAGCTTTCTTT
NA | TRBJ2-3 | TRBV9 | NA | CASSGAPGLKDTQYF | TGTGCCAGCAGCGGGGCACCGGGACTCAAAGATACGCAGTATTTT
NA | TRBJ1-2 | TRBV5-1 | NA | CASSLATGQANGYTF | TGCGCCAGCAGCTTAGCCACGGGACAAGCGAATGGCTACACCTTC
NA | TRBJ2-2 | TRBV2 | NA | CASTAGSNTGELFF | TGTGCCAGCACGGCGGGGTCAAACACCGGGGAGCTGTTTTTT
NA | TRBJ1-1 | TRBV5-6 | NA | CASSLVAGDTEAFF | TGTGCCAGCAGCTTGGTGGCGGGGGACACTGAAGCTTTCTTT
NA | TRBJ1-2 | TRBV6-5 | NA | CASSYSRGNNYGYTF | TGTGCCAGCAGTTACTCACGGGGGAACAACTATGGCTACACCTTC
TRBD2 | TRBJ2-1 | TRBV7-8 | NA | CASSSSGGRRDEQFF | TGTGCCAGCAGCTCTAGCGGGGGCCGAAGGGATGAGCAGTTCTTC
TRBD1 | TRBJ1-5 | TRBV9 | once | CASSVGQGHNQPQHF | TGTGCCAGCAGCGTGGGACAGGGCCACAATCAGCCCCAGCATTTT
TRBD1 | TRBJ1-6 | TRBV3-1/TRBV3-2 | NA | CASSQDRRDRGPWDSPLHF | TGTGCCAGCAGCCAAGATCGCCGGGACAGGGGGCCTTGGGATTCACCCCTCCACTTT
TRBD1 | TRBJ2-1 | TRBV5-6 | NA | CASRPGQGSNEQFF | TGTGCCAGCAGACCGGGACAGGGGAGCAATGAGCAGTTCTTC
TRBD1 | TRBJ1-2 | TRBV19 | NA | CASSNGQGAFYGYTF | TGTGCCAGTAGTAACGGACAGGGGGCCTTCTATGGCTACACCTTC